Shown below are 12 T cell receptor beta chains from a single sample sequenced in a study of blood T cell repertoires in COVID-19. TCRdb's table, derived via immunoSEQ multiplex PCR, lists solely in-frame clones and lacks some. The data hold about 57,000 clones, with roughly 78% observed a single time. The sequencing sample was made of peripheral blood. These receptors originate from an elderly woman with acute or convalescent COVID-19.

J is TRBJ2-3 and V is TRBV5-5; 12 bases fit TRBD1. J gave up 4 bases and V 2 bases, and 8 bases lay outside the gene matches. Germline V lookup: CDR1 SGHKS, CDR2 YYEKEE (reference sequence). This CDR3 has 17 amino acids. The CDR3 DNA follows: TGTGCCAGCAGCTTTGGCGCGGGGACAGGGGGCGCAGATACGCAGTATTTT. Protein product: CASSFGAGTGGADTQYF. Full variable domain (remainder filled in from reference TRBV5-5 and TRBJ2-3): DAGVTQSPTHLIKTRGQQVTLRCSPISGHKSVSWYQQVLGQGPQFIFQYYEKEERGRGNFPDRFSARQFPNYSSELNVNALLLGDSALYLCASSFGAGTGGADTQYFGPGTRLTVL.

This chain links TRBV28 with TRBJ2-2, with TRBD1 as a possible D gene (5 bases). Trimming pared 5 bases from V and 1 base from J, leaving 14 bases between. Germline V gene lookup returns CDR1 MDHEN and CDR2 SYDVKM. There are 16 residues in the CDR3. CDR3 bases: TGTGCCAGCAGTGTCCGAAGGCAGGGGAACACCGGGGAGCTGTTTTTT. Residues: CASSVRRQGNTGELFF.

As DNA, the CDR3 is TGTGCCAGCAGTTTCGGCAGGGCCTTTCGCTCTGGGGCCAACGTCCTGACTTTC. As protein: CASSFGRAFRSGANVLTF. V is TRBV28 and J is TRBJ2-6; D might be TRBD1 (5 bases). Trimming pared 3 bases from V and 0 bases from J, leaving 15 bases between. The germline gives CDR1 MDHEN, CDR2 SYDVKM. The CDR3 has 18 residues. The full variable domain, with the rest looked up from reference TRBV28 and TRBJ2-6, is DVKVTQSSRYLVKRTGEKVFLECVQDMDHENMFWYRQDPGLGLRLIYFSYDVKMKEKGDIPEGYSVSREKKERFSLILESASTNQTSMYLCASSFGRAFRSGANVLTFGAGSRLTVL.

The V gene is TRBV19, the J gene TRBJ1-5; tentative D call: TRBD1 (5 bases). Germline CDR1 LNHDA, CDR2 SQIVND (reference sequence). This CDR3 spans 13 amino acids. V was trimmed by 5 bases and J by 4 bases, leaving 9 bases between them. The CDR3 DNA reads TGTGCCAGTAGTCCACGACAGAATCAGCCCCAGCATTTT. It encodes CASSPRQNQPQHF.

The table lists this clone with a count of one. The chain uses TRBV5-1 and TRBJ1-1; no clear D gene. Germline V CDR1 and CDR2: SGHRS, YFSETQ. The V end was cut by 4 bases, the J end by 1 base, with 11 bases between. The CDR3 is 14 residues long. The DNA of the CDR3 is TGCGCCAGCAGCCCCGCGGGGAGGAACACTGAAGCTTTCTTT. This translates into CASSPAGRNTEAFF.

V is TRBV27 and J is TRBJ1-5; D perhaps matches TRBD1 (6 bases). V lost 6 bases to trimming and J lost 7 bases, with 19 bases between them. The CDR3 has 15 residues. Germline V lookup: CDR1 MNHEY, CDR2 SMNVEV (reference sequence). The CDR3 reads CASRATGHRRQPQHF. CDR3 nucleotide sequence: TGTGCCAGCAGGGCCACGGGACATCGAAGGCAGCCCCAGCATTTT.

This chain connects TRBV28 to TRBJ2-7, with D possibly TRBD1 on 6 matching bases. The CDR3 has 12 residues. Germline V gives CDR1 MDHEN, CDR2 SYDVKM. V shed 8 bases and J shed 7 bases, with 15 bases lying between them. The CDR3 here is CASLKGQGEQYF. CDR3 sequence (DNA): TGTGCCAGCCTAAAGGGGCAGGGGGAGCAGTACTTC.

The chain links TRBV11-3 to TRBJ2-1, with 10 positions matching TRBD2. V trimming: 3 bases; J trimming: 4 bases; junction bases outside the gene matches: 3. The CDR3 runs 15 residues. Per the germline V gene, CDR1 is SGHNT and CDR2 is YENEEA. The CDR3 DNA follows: TGTGCCAGCAGCTTGGGACTAGCGTCTTACAATGAGCAGTTCTTC. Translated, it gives CASSLGLASYNEQFF.

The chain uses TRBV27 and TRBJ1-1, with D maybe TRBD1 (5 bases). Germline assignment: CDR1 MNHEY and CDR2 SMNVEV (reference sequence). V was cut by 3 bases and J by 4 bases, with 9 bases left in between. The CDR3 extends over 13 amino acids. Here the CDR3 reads CASSFHRSTEAFF. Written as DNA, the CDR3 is TGTGCCAGCAGTTTCCACAGGTCCACTGAAGCTTTCTTT.

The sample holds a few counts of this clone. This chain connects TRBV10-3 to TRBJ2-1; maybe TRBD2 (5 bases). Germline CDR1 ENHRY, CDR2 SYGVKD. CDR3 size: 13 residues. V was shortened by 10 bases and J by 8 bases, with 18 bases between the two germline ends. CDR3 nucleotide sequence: TGTGCCACCCGAACTAGTGAGGCCTATGAGCAGTTCTTC. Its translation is CATRTSEAYEQFF.

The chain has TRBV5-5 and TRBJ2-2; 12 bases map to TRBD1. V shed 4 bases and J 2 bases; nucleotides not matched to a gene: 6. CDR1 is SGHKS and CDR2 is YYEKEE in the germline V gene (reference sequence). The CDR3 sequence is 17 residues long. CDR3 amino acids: CASSRGQGAKNTGELFF. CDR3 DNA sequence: TGTGCCAGCAGCCGGGGACAGGGGGCGAAAAACACCGGGGAGCTGTTTTTT.

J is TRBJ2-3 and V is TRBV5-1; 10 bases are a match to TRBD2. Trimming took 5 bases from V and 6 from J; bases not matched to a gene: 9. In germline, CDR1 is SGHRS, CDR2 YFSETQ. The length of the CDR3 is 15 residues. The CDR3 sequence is CASRESGGAVDTQYF. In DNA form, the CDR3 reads TGCGCCAGCAGGGAGAGCGGGGGGGCCGTGGATACGCAGTATTTT. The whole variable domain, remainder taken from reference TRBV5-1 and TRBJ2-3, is KAGVTQTPRYLIKTRGQQVTLSCSPISGHRSVSWYQQTPGQGLQFLFEYFSETQRNKGNFPGRFSGRQFSNSRSEMNVSTLELGDSALYLCASRESGGAVDTQYFGPGTRLTVL.